A single sample is the source of the 16 T cell receptor beta chains below, sequenced in a study of blood T cells in healthy people across ages. A second PCR of 7 to 11 cycles used a sample-barcoded 5' primer and a J-beta primer mix. TCRdb analysed the 5' RACE reads with MiXCR anew, one entry per CDR3 protein. The sample includes some 900,000 distinct CDR3 sequences, around 49% of them seen just once. The specimen sequenced was blood. Receptor source: a man under 40 in good health.

The rearrangement links TRBV12-3 or TRBV12-4 to TRBJ2-4, with D perhaps matching TRBD1 or TRBD2 (5 bases each). The length of the CDR3 is 12 residues. V shed 5 bases and J shed 13 bases, with 15 bases lying between them. The CDR3 reads CASSRTGWGQYF. The CDR3 DNA follows: TGTGCCAGCAGTAGGACGGGATGGGGGCAGTACTTC.

CDR3 in DNA: TGTGCCACCCTAGCGGGGGCATACAATGAGCAGTTCTTC. Its translation is CATLAGAYNEQFF. The chain joins TRBV10-3 to TRBJ2-1; TRBD2 agrees at 10 bases. The CDR3 runs to 13 residues. The trim removed 10 bases at V and 4 bases at J, leaving 4 bases unmatched. Germline values: CDR1 ENHRY, CDR2 SYGVKD.

The V and J genes are TRBV20-1 and TRBJ2-3; 7 bases line up with TRBD2. The ends lost 0 bases at V and 2 bases at J; junction bases unmatched: 8. This CDR3 is built from 16 residues. Germline-derived CDR1 and CDR2 are DFQATT and SNEGSKA (reference sequence). CDR3 in amino acids: CSARDLAGDDTDTQYF. CDR3 sequence (DNA): TGCAGTGCTAGAGATCTGGCGGGGGATGACACAGATACGCAGTATTTT.

In its sample, this clonotype was seen a few times. The rearrangement links TRBV6-5 to TRBJ2-7; D unresolved. CDR1 and CDR2 from the germline V gene are MNHEY and SVGAGI. The V end was cut by 8 bases, the J end by 0 bases, with 8 bases between. The CDR3 runs 12 residues. CDR3 residues: CASWADSYEQYF. The CDR3 DNA follows: TGTGCCAGCTGGGCAGACTCCTACGAGCAGTACTTC.

This clonotype was seen a few times. The chain combines TRBV6-1 with TRBJ2-5, with a weak D call TRBD1 (6 bases). This CDR3 is built from 15 residues. V lost 2 bases and J lost 5, with 15 bases in between. Germline CDR1 and CDR2: MNHNS and SASEGT. The DNA of the CDR3 is TGTGCCAGCAGTGAATGGGCCAGGGGAAGGGAGACCCAGTACTTC. Encoded protein: CASSEWARGRETQYF.

This clonotype turned up a few times. This chain links TRBV5-1 with TRBJ2-2; either TRBD1 or TRBD2 may supply D (6 bases each). The CDR3 runs to 14 residues. Germline CDR1 reads SGHRS; CDR2 reads YFSETQ. Trimming stripped 4 bases from V and 7 bases from J, with 14 bases between. CDR3 DNA: TGCGCCAGCAGCGGCGGGACACCAATCGGGGAGCTGTTTTTT. Translated, it gives CASSGGTPIGELFF.

The genes are TRBV28 and TRBJ2-7; D possibly uses TRBD1 or TRBD2 (5 bases each). CDR1 and CDR2 (germline): MDHEN, SYDVKM. The CDR3 covers 14 residues. Trimming pared 3 bases from V and 3 bases from J, leaving 12 bases between. CDR3 in amino acids: CASSLGRRIYEQYF. The CDR3 nucleotides read TGTGCCAGCAGTTTGGGACGGAGAATCTACGAGCAGTACTTC.

The gene calls are TRBV5-1 and TRBJ2-1; 8 bases agree with TRBD1. The CDR3 is made up of 16 amino acids. Germline CDR1 SGHRS, CDR2 YFSETQ. J gave up 7 bases and V 0 bases, and 9 bases lay outside the gene matches. CDR3 sequence reads: CASSLALTGGYNEQFF. The DNA for the CDR3 is TGCGCCAGCAGCTTGGCCTTAACAGGGGGGTATAATGAGCAGTTCTTC.

The chain carries TRBV7-2 and TRBJ2-1, with TRBD1 matching over 12 bases. Germline-derived CDR1 and CDR2 are SGHTA and FQGNSA. Germline trimming cut 5 bases from V and 5 bases from J; bases unmatched to any gene: 4. CDR3 length: 15 amino acids. The DNA of the CDR3 is TGTGCCAGCAGCGCGGGACAGGGGGCCAACAATGAGCAGTTCTTC. This codes for CASSAGQGANNEQFF.

This clonotype is a singleton in its sample. V and J are TRBV27 and TRBJ2-1; D gene ambiguous. CDR3 length: 13 residues. Germline V gene sequence: CDR1 MNHEY, CDR2 SMNVEV (reference sequence). V shed 10 bases and J shed 8 bases, with 18 bases lying between them. As DNA, the CDR3 is TGTGCCACCCAGACAACCCGGTCGCATGAGCAGTTCTTC. Amino acid sequence: CATQTTRSHEQFF.

The V gene is TRBV4-2, the J gene TRBJ1-5; D might be TRBD1 (5 bases). The germline CDR1 and CDR2 sequences are LGHNA and YNFKEQ. The CDR3 runs to 17 residues. V lost 0 bases to trimming and J lost 0 bases, with 12 bases between them. CDR3 sequence (DNA): TGTGCCAGCAGCCAAGAGTTGGGGCAATATAGCAATCAGCCCCAGCATTTT. Protein product: CASSQELGQYSNQPQHF.

This clonotype appeared a single time. The rearrangement joins TRBV6-1 to TRBJ1-2; D ambiguous. V lost 4 bases to trimming and J lost 3 bases, with 21 bases between them. Germline loops: CDR1 MNHNS, CDR2 SASEGT. The CDR3 has 17 residues. CDR3 sequence reads: CASSAYSDGPWDYGYTF. CDR3 nucleotide sequence: TGTGCCAGCAGTGCCTACTCGGACGGCCCGTGGGACTATGGCTACACCTTC.

The V and J genes are TRBV6-6 and TRBJ1-5; TRBD1 matches at 8 bases. The CDR3 consists of 17 residues. CDR1 is MNHNY and CDR2 is SVGAGI in the germline V gene (reference sequence). Trimming removed 5 bases from V and 7 bases from J; junction bases left unmatched: 16. CDR3 region: CASSKSGQALTRQPQHF. In nucleotides, the CDR3 is TGTGCCAGCAGTAAGTCGGGACAGGCCCTGACACGGCAGCCCCAGCATTTT.

The V gene is TRBV5-1, the J gene TRBJ2-3, with TRBD2 identical over 9 bases. This CDR3 has 15 residues. J lost 2 bases, V lost 2 bases, and 3 bases had no gene match. The germline V gene has CDR1 SGHRS and CDR2 YFSETQ. CDR3 residues: CASSLASGNTDTQYF. The CDR3 DNA reads as TGCGCCAGCAGCTTAGCTAGCGGGAACACAGATACGCAGTATTTT.

This clonotype came up once. The V gene is TRBV10-3, the J gene TRBJ2-7; TRBD1 agrees at 8 bases. Judging by the DNA end, TRBJ2-5 fits better; the J call may be wrong. The CDR3 has 15 residues. CDR1 is ENHRY and CDR2 is SYGVKD in the germline V gene. CDR3 amino acids: CAISEGQVAAETQYF. The CDR3 DNA reads as TGTGCCATCAGCGAGGGACAGGTGGCGGCAGAGACCCAGTACTTC.

The chain recombines TRBV29-1 with TRBJ2-7, with 12 bases fitting TRBD2. Germline V gives CDR1 SQVTM, CDR2 ANQGSEA. Losses at the gene ends were 2 bases for V and 3 bases for J; bases not matched to a gene: 2. The CDR3 covers 14 residues. The CDR3 DNA reads TGCAGCGTTGAACTAGCGGGGGGGAACTACGAGCAGTACTTC. Translated: CSVELAGGNYEQYF.